By proportion, the clone carrying this TCR beta chain is medium-sized. The antigen is not known. The data were taken from a study of spatial heterogeneity in lung cancer. Unique molecular identifiers, one per molecule, were present on every TCR cDNA molecule. TCRdb fed the 5' RACE reads into MiXCR, producing one record per CDR3 protein. This sample has just under 9,500 distinct CDR3 sequences; roughly 8.4% occur once, and the top ten carry around a quarter. Time point in this sample: sample taken at primary tumor resection. The donors were 72 patients with non-small cell lung cancer that was early-stage and untreated. The study, taken as a whole, reports: Mutation counts in tumors were tracked by counts of expanded intratumoral alpha and beta TCRs.

This CDR3 is built from 15 residues. Germline CDR1 reads SGHKS; CDR2 reads YYEKEE (reference sequence). V lost 4 bases and J lost 6; bases outside the gene matches: 10. The chain employs TRBV5-5 and TRBJ2-1, with 7 bases identical to TRBD1. This TCR was sampled from a male donor with early-stage non-small cell lung cancer. Specimen: lung tumor tissue, collected at surgery. Here the CDR3 reads CASSTSGTALNEQFF. CDR3 nucleotides: TGTGCCAGCAGCACGTCTGGGACAGCTCTCAATGAGCAGTTCTTC.